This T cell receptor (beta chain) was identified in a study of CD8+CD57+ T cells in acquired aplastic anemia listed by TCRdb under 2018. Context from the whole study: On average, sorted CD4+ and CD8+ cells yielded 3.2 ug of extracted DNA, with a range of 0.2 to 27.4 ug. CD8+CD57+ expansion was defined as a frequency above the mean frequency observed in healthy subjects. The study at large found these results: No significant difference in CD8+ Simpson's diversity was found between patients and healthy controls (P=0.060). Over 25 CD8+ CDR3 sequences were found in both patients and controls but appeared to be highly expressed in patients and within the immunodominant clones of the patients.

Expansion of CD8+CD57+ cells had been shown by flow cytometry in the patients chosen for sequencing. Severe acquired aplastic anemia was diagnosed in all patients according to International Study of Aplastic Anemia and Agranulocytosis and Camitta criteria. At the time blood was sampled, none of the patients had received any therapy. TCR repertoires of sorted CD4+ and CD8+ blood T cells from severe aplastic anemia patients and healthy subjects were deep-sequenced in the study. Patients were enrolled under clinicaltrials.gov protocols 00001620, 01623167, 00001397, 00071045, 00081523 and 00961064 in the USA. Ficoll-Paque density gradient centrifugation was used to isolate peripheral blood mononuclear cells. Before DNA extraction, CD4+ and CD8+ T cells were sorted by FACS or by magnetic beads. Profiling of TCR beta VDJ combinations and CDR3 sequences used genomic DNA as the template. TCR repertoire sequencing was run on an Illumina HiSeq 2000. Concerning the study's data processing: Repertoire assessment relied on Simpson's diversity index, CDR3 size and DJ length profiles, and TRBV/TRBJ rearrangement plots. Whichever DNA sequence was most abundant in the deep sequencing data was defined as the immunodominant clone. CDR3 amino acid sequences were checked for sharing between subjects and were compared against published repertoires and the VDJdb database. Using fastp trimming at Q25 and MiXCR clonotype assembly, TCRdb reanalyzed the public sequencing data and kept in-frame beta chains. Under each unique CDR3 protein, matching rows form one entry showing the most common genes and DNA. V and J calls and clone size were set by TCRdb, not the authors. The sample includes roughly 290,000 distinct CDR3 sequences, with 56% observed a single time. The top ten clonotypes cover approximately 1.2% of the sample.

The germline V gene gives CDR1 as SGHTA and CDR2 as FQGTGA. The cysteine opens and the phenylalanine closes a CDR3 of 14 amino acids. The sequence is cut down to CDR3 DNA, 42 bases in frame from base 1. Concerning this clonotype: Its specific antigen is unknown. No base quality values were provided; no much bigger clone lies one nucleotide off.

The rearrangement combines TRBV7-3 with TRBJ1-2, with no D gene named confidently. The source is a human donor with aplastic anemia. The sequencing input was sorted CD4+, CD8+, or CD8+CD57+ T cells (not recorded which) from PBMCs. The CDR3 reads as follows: CSSSLSARDYGYTF. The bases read TGTTCTAGCAGCTTATCGGCGAGGGACTATGGCTACACCTTC.